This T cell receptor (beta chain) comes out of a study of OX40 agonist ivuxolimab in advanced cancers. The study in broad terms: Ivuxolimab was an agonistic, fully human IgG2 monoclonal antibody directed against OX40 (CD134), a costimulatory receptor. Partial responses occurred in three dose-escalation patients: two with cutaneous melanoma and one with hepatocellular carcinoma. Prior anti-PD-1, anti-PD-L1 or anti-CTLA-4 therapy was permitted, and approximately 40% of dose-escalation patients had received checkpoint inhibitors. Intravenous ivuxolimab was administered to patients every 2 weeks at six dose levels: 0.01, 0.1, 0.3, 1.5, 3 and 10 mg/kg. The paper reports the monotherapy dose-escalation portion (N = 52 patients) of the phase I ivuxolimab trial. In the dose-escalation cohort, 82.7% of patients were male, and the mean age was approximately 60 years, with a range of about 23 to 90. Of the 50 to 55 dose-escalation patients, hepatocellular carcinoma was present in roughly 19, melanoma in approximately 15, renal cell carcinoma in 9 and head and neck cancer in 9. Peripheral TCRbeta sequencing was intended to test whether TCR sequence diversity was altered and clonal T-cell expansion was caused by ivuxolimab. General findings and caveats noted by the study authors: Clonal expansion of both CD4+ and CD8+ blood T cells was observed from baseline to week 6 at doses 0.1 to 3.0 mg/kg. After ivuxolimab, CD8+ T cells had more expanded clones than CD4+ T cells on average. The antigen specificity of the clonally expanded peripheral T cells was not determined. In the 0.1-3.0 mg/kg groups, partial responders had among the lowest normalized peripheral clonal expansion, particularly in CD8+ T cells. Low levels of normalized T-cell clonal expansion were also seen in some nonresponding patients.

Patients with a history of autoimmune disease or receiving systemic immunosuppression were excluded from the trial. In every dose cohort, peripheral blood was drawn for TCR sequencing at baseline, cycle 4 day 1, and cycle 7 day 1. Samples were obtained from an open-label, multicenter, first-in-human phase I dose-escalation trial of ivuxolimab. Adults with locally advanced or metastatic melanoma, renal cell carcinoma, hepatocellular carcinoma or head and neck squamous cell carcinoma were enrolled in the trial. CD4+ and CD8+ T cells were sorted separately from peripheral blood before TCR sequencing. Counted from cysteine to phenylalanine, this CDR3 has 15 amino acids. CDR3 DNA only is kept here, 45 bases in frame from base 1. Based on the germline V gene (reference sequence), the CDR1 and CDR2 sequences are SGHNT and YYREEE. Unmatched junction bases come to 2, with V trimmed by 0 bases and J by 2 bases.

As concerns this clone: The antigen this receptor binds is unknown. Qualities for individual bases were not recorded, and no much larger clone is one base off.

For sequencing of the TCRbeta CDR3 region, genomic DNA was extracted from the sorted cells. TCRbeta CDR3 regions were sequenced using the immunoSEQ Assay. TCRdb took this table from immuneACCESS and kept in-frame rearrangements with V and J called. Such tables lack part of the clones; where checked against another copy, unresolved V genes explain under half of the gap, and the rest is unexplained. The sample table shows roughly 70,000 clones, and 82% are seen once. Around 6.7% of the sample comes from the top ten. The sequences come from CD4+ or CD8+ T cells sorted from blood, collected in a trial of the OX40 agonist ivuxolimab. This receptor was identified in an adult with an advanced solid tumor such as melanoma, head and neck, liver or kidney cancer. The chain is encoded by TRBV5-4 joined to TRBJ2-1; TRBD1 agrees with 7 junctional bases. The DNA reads TGTGCCAGCAGCTTGGGGGGGACAGCCTACAATGAGCAGTTCTTC. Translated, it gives CASSLGGTAYNEQFF. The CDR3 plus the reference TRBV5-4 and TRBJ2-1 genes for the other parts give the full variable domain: ETGVTQSPTHLIKTRGQQVTLRCSSQSGHNTVSWYQQALGQGPQFIFQYYREEENGRGNFPPRFSGLQFPNYSSELNVNALELDDSALYLCASSLGGTAYNEQFFGPGTRLTVL.